Listed below are T cell receptor beta chains from one sample, sequenced in a study of blood T cell repertoires in COVID-19. The repertoire was sequenced with immunoSEQ multiplex PCR; TCRdb's copy has only in-frame clones and lacks some. This table holds 95,000 to 150,000 clones, 75% to 90% found once. Material for sequencing was peripheral blood. These receptors were collected from a woman aged 80 or over with COVID-19, enrolled during active disease. Each CDR3 is given with its conserved first and last residue. The order of the fields is V gene, J gene, clone size, D gene, CDR3 DNA, CDR3 protein. A D gene is named only where the DNA matches it firmly. Some rows have no size entry. The others give once, few or many, or a class for an expanded clone.

V: TRBV6-1; J: TRBJ1-5; size: NA; D: NA; DNA: TGTGCCAGCAGTGAGGGTTACGGGAATCAGCCCCAGCATTTT; CDR3: CASSEGYGNQPQHF
V: TRBV5-1; J: TRBJ2-3; size: NA; D: NA; DNA: TGCGCCAGTGGGACGGGGGAAGATACGCAGTATTTT; CDR3: CASGTGEDTQYF
V: TRBV5-1; J: TRBJ2-7; size: NA; D: TRBD1; DNA: TGCGCCAGCAGTCGGACAGGGGGCGTCCACGAGCAGTACTTC; CDR3: CASSRTGGVHEQYF
V: TRBV19; J: TRBJ2-7; size: NA; D: NA; DNA: TGTGCCAGTAGTATAGATGGGCAGGGCGGGACAGACGAGCAGTACTTC; CDR3: CASSIDGQGGTDEQYF
V: TRBV18; J: TRBJ2-3; size: once; D: NA; DNA: TGTGCCAGCTCACCCCTAACCACAGATACGCAGTATTTT; CDR3: CASSPLTTDTQYF
V: TRBV4-3; J: TRBJ1-1; size: NA; D: NA; DNA: TGCGCCAGCAGCCAAGATCGGGGGGATGGCGACAGGTTCTTT; CDR3: CASSQDRGDGDRFF
V: TRBV11-3; J: TRBJ2-3; size: NA; D: NA; DNA: TGTGCCAGCAGCTCTCGGGGGGCGCAATCAGATACGCAGTATTTT; CDR3: CASSSRGAQSDTQYF
V: TRBV7-2; J: TRBJ1-2; size: NA; D: TRBD1; DNA: TGTGCCAGCAGCTTCCGGACAGGGGGCCGTAGTGGCTACACCTTC; CDR3: CASSFRTGGRSGYTF
V: TRBV5-6; J: TRBJ1-2; size: NA; D: TRBD1; DNA: TGTGCCAGCAGCATAGACAGGGGAAGTGGCTACACCTTC; CDR3: CASSIDRGSGYTF
V: TRBV5-8; J: TRBJ2-1; size: NA; D: NA; DNA: TGTGCCAGCAGCTTAGGAGTCTCCCTCAATGAGCAGTTCTTC; CDR3: CASSLGVSLNEQFF
V: TRBV5-4; J: TRBJ2-2; size: NA; D: TRBD1; DNA: TGTGCCAGCAGCCCGGACAGGGTAGTTAGCACCGGGGAGCTGTTTTTT; CDR3: CASSPDRVVSTGELFF
V: TRBV18; J: TRBJ1-4; size: NA; D: NA; DNA: TGTGCCAGCTCACCACCGGCGGGCGCTAATGAAAAACTGTTTTTT; CDR3: CASSPPAGANEKLFF
V: TRBV10-3; J: TRBJ2-1; size: NA; D: TRBD2; DNA: TGTGCCATCAACACCGGACTAGCGGGAGCCAATGAGCAGTTCTTC; CDR3: CAINTGLAGANEQFF
V: TRBV6-5; J: TRBJ2-2; size: NA; D: TRBD1; DNA: TGTGCCAGCAGTTACCAAGGACAGGCCGGGGAGCTGTTTTTT; CDR3: CASSYQGQAGELFF
V: TRBV28; J: TRBJ1-6; size: NA; D: TRBD1; DNA: TGTGCCAGCACCGGATGGACAGGGGGGAGTTCACCCCTCCACTTT; CDR3: CASTGWTGGSSPLHF
V: TRBV15; J: TRBJ1-5; size: NA; D: NA; DNA: TGTGCCACCAGCAGAGATCCAAGGGGCTCTCAGCCCCAGCATTTT; CDR3: CATSRDPRGSQPQHF
V: TRBV6-1; J: TRBJ1-2; size: NA; D: TRBD1; DNA: TGTGCCAGCAGTGAAGCGCTTCAGACAGGGGTAGGTGGCTACACCTTC; CDR3: CASSEALQTGVGGYTF
V: TRBV6-5; J: TRBJ1-1; size: NA; D: NA; DNA: TGTGCCAGCAGTTACTCCCCGGACATAGGGGGCACTGAAGCTTTCTTT; CDR3: CASSYSPDIGGTEAFF
V: TRBV4-1; J: TRBJ2-7; size: NA; D: NA; DNA: TGCGCCAGCAGCCAAGATCCCCAAGGAGGGTTACGGTCCTACGAGCAGTACTTC; CDR3: CASSQDPQGGLRSYEQYF
V: TRBV28; J: TRBJ2-3; size: NA; D: NA; DNA: TGTGCCAGCAGTACACCTCGTCGTAACACAGATACGCAGTATTTT; CDR3: CASSTPRRNTDTQYF
V: TRBV5-6; J: TRBJ2-6; size: NA; D: NA; DNA: TGTGCCAGCAGCTTTGGTCCGCCAGGGGAGATCATGGGGGCCAACGTCCTGACTTTC; CDR3: CASSFGPPGEIMGANVLTF
V: TRBV6-5; J: TRBJ2-3; size: few; D: NA; DNA: TGTGCCAGCAGTTACGGCGGGTTTACCGGCACAGATACGCAGTATTTT; CDR3: CASSYGGFTGTDTQYF
V: TRBV7-2; J: TRBJ2-7; size: once; D: NA; DNA: TGTGCCAGCAGCTTAACCCCGCCTAGCAGCTACGAGCAGTACTTC; CDR3: CASSLTPPSSYEQYF
V: TRBV10-3; J: TRBJ2-2; size: NA; D: TRBD2; DNA: TGTGCCATCAGTGACGGGACTAGCGGGAGAGTTGGGGAGCTGTTTTTT; CDR3: CAISDGTSGRVGELFF
V: TRBV28; J: TRBJ2-7; size: NA; D: NA; DNA: TGTGCCAGCAGCATACAGGGATACGAGCAGTACTTC; CDR3: CASSIQGYEQYF
V: TRBV2; J: TRBJ2-7; size: NA; D: NA; DNA: TGTGCCAGCAGTGAAGTCTTGGCCTCCCAGTACTTC; CDR3: CASSEVLASQYF
V: TRBV18; J: TRBJ1-1; size: NA; D: NA; DNA: TGTGCCAGCTCTCCCATGGGGACCGGGGGAGGGAACACTGAAGCTTTCTTT; CDR3: CASSPMGTGGGNTEAFF
V: TRBV9; J: TRBJ1-2; size: NA; D: TRBD1; DNA: TGTGCCAGCAGGTCCGGGACAGGCTGGTGGTATGGCTACACCTTC; CDR3: CASRSGTGWWYGYTF
V: TRBV5-1; J: TRBJ1-3; size: NA; D: TRBD1; DNA: TGCGCCAGCAGCTTACACAGGGGGGACTCTGGAAGCACCATATATTTT; CDR3: CASSLHRGDSGSTIYF
V: TRBV4-2; J: TRBJ2-5; size: NA; D: TRBD1; DNA: TGTGCCAGCAGCCACGCCTTGGGGGGACAGGGGAAGACCCAGTACTTC; CDR3: CASSHALGGQGKTQYF
V: TRBV19; J: TRBJ1-1; size: NA; D: TRBD1; DNA: TGTGCCAGTAAAAGACAGGGAGGAGGCGCTGAAGCTTTCTTT; CDR3: CASKRQGGGAEAFF
V: TRBV18; J: TRBJ1-4; size: NA; D: NA; DNA: TGTGCCAGCTCACCAAGTGCAGCAACTAATGAAAAACTGTTTTTT; CDR3: CASSPSAATNEKLFF
V: TRBV9; J: TRBJ1-5; size: NA; D: NA; DNA: TGTGCCAGCAGCGTAACAGACAATAGCAATCAGCCCCAGCATTTT; CDR3: CASSVTDNSNQPQHF
V: TRBV4-3; J: TRBJ2-6; size: NA; D: TRBD2; DNA: TGCGCCAGCAGCCAAGATGGGACTAGTGGGGCCAACGTCCTGACTTTC; CDR3: CASSQDGTSGANVLTF
V: TRBV4-1; J: TRBJ2-5; size: NA; D: TRBD1; DNA: TGCGCCAGCAGCCAAGGGACAGGGGCGTTTAACCACCAAGAGACCCAGTACTTC; CDR3: CASSQGTGAFNHQETQYF
V: TRBV4-3; J: TRBJ1-2; size: NA; D: NA; DNA: TGCGCCAGCAGCCAAGATCTAGTGGTGAGCTATGGCTACACCTTC; CDR3: CASSQDLVVSYGYTF
V: TRBV6-1; J: TRBJ1-5; size: NA; D: NA; DNA: TGTGCCAGCAGTGAAGCCGAGTTCTTGCCCCAGCATTTT; CDR3: CASSEAEFLPQHF
V: TRBV11-2; J: TRBJ2-7; size: NA; D: TRBD2; DNA: TGTGCCAGCAGCTTTCATGCGGGAGAAAACTCCTACGAGCAGTACTTC; CDR3: CASSFHAGENSYEQYF
V: TRBV19; J: TRBJ1-3; size: NA; D: NA; DNA: TGTGCCAGTAGCTATCCTGGAAACACCATATATTTT; CDR3: CASSYPGNTIYF
V: TRBV18; J: TRBJ1-5; size: NA; D: TRBD1; DNA: TGTGCCAGCTCACCACAGCGGACAGGGGGAAATCAGCCCCAGCATTTT; CDR3: CASSPQRTGGNQPQHF
V: TRBV6-2/TRBV6-3; J: TRBJ1-1; size: NA; D: NA; DNA: TGTGCCAGCAGTTCCCTGTTGAACACTGAAGCTTTCTTT; CDR3: CASSSLLNTEAFF
V: TRBV19; J: TRBJ2-2; size: NA; D: TRBD2; DNA: TGTGCCACGGGACTAGCGGGAGCGGGCGGGGAGCTGTTTTTT; CDR3: CATGLAGAGGELFF
V: TRBV28; J: TRBJ1-5; size: NA; D: TRBD1; DNA: TGTGCCAGCTCATTTGGGACAGGGACTCAGCCCCAGCATTTT; CDR3: CASSFGTGTQPQHF
V: TRBV19; J: TRBJ2-5; size: NA; D: NA; DNA: TGTGCCAGTAGTACTACAGGTGCCTTAGGGACCCAGTACTTC; CDR3: CASSTTGALGTQYF
V: TRBV28; J: TRBJ2-5; size: NA; D: TRBD1; DNA: TGTGCCGCCGAGGGGGCAGAGACCCAGTACTTC; CDR3: CAAEGAETQYF
V: TRBV5-4; J: TRBJ1-3; size: NA; D: NA; DNA: TGTGCCAGCAGCTCCCAAACCGGACTCATGAGCACCATATATTTT; CDR3: CASSSQTGLMSTIYF
V: TRBV27; J: TRBJ1-1; size: NA; D: NA; DNA: TGTGCCAGCAGGGGGCTGGACACTGAAGCTTTCTTT; CDR3: CASRGLDTEAFF
V: TRBV7-2; J: TRBJ2-1; size: NA; D: NA; DNA: TGTGCCAGCAGCTTAGAAAATTGGAACAGACCCTACAATGAGCAGTTCTTC; CDR3: CASSLENWNRPYNEQFF
V: TRBV9; J: TRBJ2-7; size: NA; D: NA; DNA: TGTGCCAGCAGCCTAATACCGTCTCGCGAGCAGTACTTC; CDR3: CASSLIPSREQYF
V: TRBV4-3; J: TRBJ2-3; size: NA; D: TRBD1; DNA: TGCGCCAGCAGCCAACACAACTCTGGACAGGGGCGACCGGCAGATACGCAGTATTTT; CDR3: CASSQHNSGQGRPADTQYF
V: TRBV5-1; J: TRBJ2-1; size: NA; D: TRBD2; DNA: TGCGCCAGCAGCTTTAGCGGGATCGAATACAATGAGCAGTTCTTC; CDR3: CASSFSGIEYNEQFF
V: TRBV5-5; J: TRBJ1-5; size: NA; D: TRBD1; DNA: TGTGCCAGCAGCTTAGGGACAGGAAATAGCAATCAGCCCCAGCATTTT; CDR3: CASSLGTGNSNQPQHF
V: TRBV18; J: TRBJ2-7; size: NA; D: TRBD2; DNA: TGTGCCAGCTCACCACCGGGGAGGGTTAGCTCCTACGAGCAGTACTTC; CDR3: CASSPPGRVSSYEQYF